Listed here are 30 T cell receptor beta chains from one sample, sequenced in a study of monozygotic twins with inflammatory bowel disease. TCRdb processed the 5' RACE reads again and assigns one entry to each CDR3 protein, with no DNA. The ten top clones account for 2% to 3%, within a sample of more than 300,000 distinct CDR3 sequences. Sequenced sample: blood. These receptors all come from a human donor with ulcerative colitis or Crohn's disease, or a healthy co-twin of an affected twin (not recorded which).

The chain joins TRBV5-1 to TRBJ2-7; TCRdb reports TRBD1, a call that lacks DNA to check it against. Per the germline V gene, CDR1 is SGHRS and CDR2 is YFSETQ. This CDR3 has 14 residues. CDR3 region: CASSPGTHAYEQYF.

The chain couples TRBV20-1 to TRBJ2-1; checking the TCRdb D call of TRBD2 is not possible without DNA. CDR1 is DFQATT, CDR2 SNEGSKA, per germline (reference sequence). This CDR3 is 15 amino acids long. CDR3 amino acids: CSARPGLANVGEQFF.

The chain combines TRBV20-1 with TRBJ1-5; TCRdb gives TRBD1 as the D gene, but with no DNA this cannot be confirmed. Germline V CDR1 and CDR2: DFQATT, SNEGSKA (reference sequence). The CDR3 contains 14 residues. The CDR3 reads CSAGTGGDHQPQHF.

This CDR3 is CASSQVTGALYEQYF. The rearrangement links TRBV4-3 to TRBJ2-7; the TCRdb D gene call, TRBD1, has no DNA to confirm it. The CDR3 is 15 amino acids. Germline-derived CDR1 and CDR2 are LGHNA and YSLEER.

The chain couples TRBV30 to TRBJ2-7; TCRdb proposes TRBD1, but this gene call is untestable without DNA. This CDR3 region has 15 residues. Germline loops: CDR1 GTSNPN, CDR2 SVGIG (reference sequence). The CDR3 sequence: CAWGLTGGRAGEQYF. Combining the CDR3 with reference TRBV30 and TRBJ2-7 gives the whole variable domain SQTIHQWPATLVQPVGSPLSLECTVEGTSNPNLYWYRQAAGRGLQLLFYSVGIGQISSEVPQNLSASRPQDRQFILSSKKLLLSDSGFYLCAWGLTGGRAGEQYFGPGTRLTVT.

The genes are TRBV20-1 and TRBJ2-7. The CDR3 length is 15 residues. Germline values: CDR1 DFQATT, CDR2 SNEGSKA (reference sequence). The chain's CDR3 is CSASNRGQESYEQYF.

The chain joins TRBV5-1 to TRBJ1-1; TCRdb designates TRBD1, a call that cannot be tested without DNA. Germline V gene sequence: CDR1 SGHRS, CDR2 YFSETQ. The CDR3 length is 16 residues. This CDR3 reads CASSLAGPGLDTEAFF.

The chain employs TRBV5-1 and TRBJ2-5; the D call of TRBD2 rests on TCRdb alone, since no DNA is present to check it. CDR3 size: 17 residues. Per germline, CDR1 SGHRS and CDR2 YFSETQ. This CDR3 reads CASRPRKRGSAQETQYF.

The rearrangement links TRBV6-5 to TRBJ1-3. Germline CDR1 and CDR2: MNHEY and SVGAGI. The CDR3 runs to 14 residues. The CDR3 loop is CASSYSDQRNTIYF.

This chain connects TRBV20-1 to TRBJ2-7; checking the TCRdb D call of TRBD1 is not possible without DNA. This CDR3 comprises 15 residues. CDR1 is DFQATT, CDR2 SNEGSKA, per germline (reference sequence). This CDR3 is CSARNLAGGSYEQYF.

This rearrangement joins TRBV24-1 to TRBJ2-1; TCRdb lists TRBD2, though no DNA is available to test this call. The V gene's germline CDR1 is KGHDR and CDR2 SFDVKD. The CDR3 length is 15 residues. The CDR3 protein is CATSENSGGNNEQFF.

This chain connects TRBV12-3 or TRBV12-4 to TRBJ1-5; the D call from TCRdb, TRBD1, cannot be confirmed without DNA. CDR3 length: 13 residues. CDR3 sequence reads: CASSGQANQPQHF.

V and J are TRBV12-3 or TRBV12-4 and TRBJ2-1; TCRdb designates TRBD1, a call that cannot be tested without DNA. The CDR3 consists of 15 residues. The CDR3 region is CASSISGGMYNEQFF.

This rearrangement joins TRBV6-2 or TRBV6-3 to TRBJ1-4; as DNA is missing, the TRBD1 call by TCRdb cannot be tested. The CDR3 runs to 16 residues. Germline CDR1 and CDR2: MNHEY and SVGEGT. The CDR3 sequence: CASSYPGGATNEKLFF.

The chain links TRBV4-1 to TRBJ1-5; TCRdb lists TRBD1, though no DNA is available to test this call. The CDR3 covers 16 residues. Germline CDR1 MGHRA, CDR2 YSYEKL. CDR3 amino acids: CASSQWPTGKDQPQHF.

The J gene is TRBJ2-5, the V gene TRBV6-5; checking the TCRdb D call of TRBD1 is not possible without DNA. Germline assignment: CDR1 MNHEY and CDR2 SVGAGI. There are 14 residues in the CDR3. The CDR3 sequence is CASSYTGESETQYF.

V and J are TRBV10-2 and TRBJ2-3. This CDR3 region has 14 residues. The germline gives CDR1 WSHSY, CDR2 SAAADI. CDR3 region: CASSERRITDTQYF.

The V and J genes are TRBV6-2 or TRBV6-3 and TRBJ2-3; TCRdb reports TRBD1, a call that lacks DNA to check it against. CDR3 length equals 14 residues. Germline V gene sequence: CDR1 MNHEY, CDR2 SVGEGT. This CDR3 reads CASRRRGSTDTQYF.

The rearrangement joins TRBV11-2 to TRBJ1-2; the TCRdb D gene call, TRBD1, has no DNA to confirm it. CDR3 size: 15 residues. Germline CDR1 is SGHAT and CDR2 is FQNNGV. CDR3 sequence: CASSPTGTGIYGYTF.

V is TRBV5-1 and J is TRBJ2-7; the TCRdb call, TRBD1, lacks DNA for checking. Germline V gene data show CDR1 as SGHRS and CDR2 as YFSETQ. The CDR3 has 17 residues. CDR3 in amino acids: CASSLVPPGQGTYEQYF.

The chain is built from TRBV28 and TRBJ1-6. This CDR3 is built from 14 residues. Germline values: CDR1 MDHEN, CDR2 SYDVKM. CDR3 in amino acids: CASRGRNGYSPLHF.

J is TRBJ2-2 and V is TRBV5-1; the D call of TRBD1 rests on TCRdb alone, since no DNA is present to check it. The CDR3 loop spans 14 amino acids. The germline V gene encodes CDR1 SGHRS and CDR2 YFSETQ. The CDR3 is CASSSPTGPGELFF. Using reference TRBV5-1 and TRBJ2-2 for the parts outside the CDR3, the full variable domain is KAGVTQTPRYLIKTRGQQVTLSCSPISGHRSVSWYQQTPGQGLQFLFEYFSETQRNKGNFPGRFSGRQFSNSRSEMNVSTLELGDSALYLCASSSPTGPGELFFGEGSRLTVL.

The rearrangement uses TRBV29-1 and TRBJ2-5; TCRdb picks TRBD1, but there is no DNA to check that call. This CDR3 comprises 12 residues. Germline V CDR1 and CDR2: SQVTM, ANQGSEA. The chain's CDR3 is CSVSPRGETQYF.

The V call is TRBV6-2 or TRBV6-3, the J call TRBJ2-3. The CDR3 contains 16 residues. Germline V gene data show CDR1 as MNHEY and CDR2 as SVGEGT. CDR3 region: CASSYGKSAGTDTQYF.

J is TRBJ1-1 and V is TRBV6-4; TCRdb proposes TRBD1, but this gene call is untestable without DNA. CDR3 size: 15 residues. Germline CDR1 is MRHNA and CDR2 is SNTAGT. The CDR3 loop reads CASSAEGQGLTEAFF.

The gene calls are TRBV7-3 and TRBJ2-5; TCRdb selects TRBD1, and the lack of DNA leaves this call unchecked. The germline V gene has CDR1 SGHTA and CDR2 FQGTGA. The CDR3 runs to 14 residues. CDR3 in amino acids: CASSSGGSEATQYF.

The chain couples TRBV20-1 to TRBJ1-3. The V gene's germline CDR1 is DFQATT and CDR2 SNEGSKA (reference sequence). The CDR3 is 14 amino acids. CDR3 loop: CSARAPASGNTIYF.

The V call is TRBV6-6, the J call TRBJ1-1. This CDR3 region has 13 residues. Germline CDR1 reads MNHNY; CDR2 reads SVGAGI (reference sequence). The CDR3 spells CASSYWVESEAFF.

This sequence joins TRBV10-3 and TRBJ2-1. The CDR3 has 14 amino acids. Germline V CDR1 and CDR2: ENHRY, SYGVKD. The CDR3 is CAISGRDSYNEQFF.

The J gene is TRBJ2-7, the V gene TRBV4-1. The germline CDR1 and CDR2 sequences are MGHRA and YSYEKL. CDR3 size: 18 residues. This CDR3 is CASSQEIGVSGAPYEQYF.